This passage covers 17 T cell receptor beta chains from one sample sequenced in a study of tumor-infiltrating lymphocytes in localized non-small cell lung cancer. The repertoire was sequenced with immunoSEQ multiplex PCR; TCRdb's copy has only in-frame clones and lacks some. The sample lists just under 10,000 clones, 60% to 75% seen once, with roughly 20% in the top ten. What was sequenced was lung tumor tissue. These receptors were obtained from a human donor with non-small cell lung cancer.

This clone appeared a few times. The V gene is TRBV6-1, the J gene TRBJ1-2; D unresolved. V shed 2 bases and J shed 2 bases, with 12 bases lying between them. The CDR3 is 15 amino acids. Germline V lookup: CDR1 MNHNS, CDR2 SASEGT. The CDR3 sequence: CASSEWVRLNYGYTF. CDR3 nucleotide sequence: TGTGCCAGCAGTGAATGGGTCCGGCTAAACTATGGCTACACCTTC.

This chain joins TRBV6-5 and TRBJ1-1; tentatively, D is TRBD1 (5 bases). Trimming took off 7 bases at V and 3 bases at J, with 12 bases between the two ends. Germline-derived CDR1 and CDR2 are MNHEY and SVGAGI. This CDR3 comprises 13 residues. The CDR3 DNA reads TGTGCCAGCACCTTGGGGGGGGACACTGAAGCTTTCTTT. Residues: CASTLGGDTEAFF.

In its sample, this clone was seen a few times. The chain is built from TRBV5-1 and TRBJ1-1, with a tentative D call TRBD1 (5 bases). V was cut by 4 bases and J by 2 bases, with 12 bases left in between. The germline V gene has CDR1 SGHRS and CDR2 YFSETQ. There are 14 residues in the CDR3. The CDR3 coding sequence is TGCGCCAGCAGCCCCCTGGGGCGAAACACTGAAGCTTTCTTT. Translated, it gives CASSPLGRNTEAFF. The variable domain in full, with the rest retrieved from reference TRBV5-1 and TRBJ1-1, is KAGVTQTPRYLIKTRGQQVTLSCSPISGHRSVSWYQQTPGQGLQFLFEYFSETQRNKGNFPGRFSGRQFSNSRSEMNVSTLELGDSALYLCASSPLGRNTEAFFGQGTRLTVV.

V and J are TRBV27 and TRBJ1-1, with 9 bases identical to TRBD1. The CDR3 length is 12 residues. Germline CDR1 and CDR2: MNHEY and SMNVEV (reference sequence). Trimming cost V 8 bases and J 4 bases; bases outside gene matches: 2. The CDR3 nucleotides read TGTGCCAGCCAGGACAGGGGCACTGAAGCTTTCTTT. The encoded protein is CASQDRGTEAFF.

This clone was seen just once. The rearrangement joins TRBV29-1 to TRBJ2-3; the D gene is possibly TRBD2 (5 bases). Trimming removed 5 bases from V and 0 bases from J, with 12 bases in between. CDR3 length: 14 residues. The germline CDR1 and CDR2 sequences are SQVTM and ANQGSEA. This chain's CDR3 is CSVWPGSSTDTQYF. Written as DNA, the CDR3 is TGCAGCGTTTGGCCGGGATCTAGCACAGATACGCAGTATTTT.

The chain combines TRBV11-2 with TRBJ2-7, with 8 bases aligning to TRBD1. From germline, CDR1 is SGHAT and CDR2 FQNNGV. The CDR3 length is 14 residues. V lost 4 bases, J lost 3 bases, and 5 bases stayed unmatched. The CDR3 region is CASSSQGASYEQYF. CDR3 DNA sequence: TGTGCCAGCAGCTCCCAGGGGGCGAGCTACGAGCAGTACTTC.

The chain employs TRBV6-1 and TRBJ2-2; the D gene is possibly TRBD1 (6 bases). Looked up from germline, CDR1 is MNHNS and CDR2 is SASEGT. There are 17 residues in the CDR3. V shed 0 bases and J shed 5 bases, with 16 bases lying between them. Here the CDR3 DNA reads TGTGCCAGCAGTGAAGCGTTTCTGGGACAACTAACCGGGGAGCTGTTTTTT. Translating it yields CASSEAFLGQLTGELFF.

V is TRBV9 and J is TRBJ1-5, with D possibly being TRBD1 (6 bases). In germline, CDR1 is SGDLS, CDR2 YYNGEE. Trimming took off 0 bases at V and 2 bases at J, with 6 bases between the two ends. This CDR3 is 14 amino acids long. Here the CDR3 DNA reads TGTGCCAGCAGCGTAGGACAGGGCAATCAGCCCCAGCATTTT. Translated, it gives CASSVGQGNQPQHF.

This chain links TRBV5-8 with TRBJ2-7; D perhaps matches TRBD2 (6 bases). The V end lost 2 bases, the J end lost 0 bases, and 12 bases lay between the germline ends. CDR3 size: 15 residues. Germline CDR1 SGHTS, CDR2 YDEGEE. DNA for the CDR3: TGTGCCAGCAGCTTTCGAGCGGGCCGCTCCTACGAGCAGTACTTC. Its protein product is CASSFRAGRSYEQYF.

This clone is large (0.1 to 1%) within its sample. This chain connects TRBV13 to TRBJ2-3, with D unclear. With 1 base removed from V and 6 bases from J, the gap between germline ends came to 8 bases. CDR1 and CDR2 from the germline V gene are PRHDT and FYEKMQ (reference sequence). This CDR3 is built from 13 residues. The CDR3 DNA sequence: TGTGCCAGCAGCTTAGCTACTGGGGATACGCAGTATTTT. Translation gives CASSLATGDTQYF.

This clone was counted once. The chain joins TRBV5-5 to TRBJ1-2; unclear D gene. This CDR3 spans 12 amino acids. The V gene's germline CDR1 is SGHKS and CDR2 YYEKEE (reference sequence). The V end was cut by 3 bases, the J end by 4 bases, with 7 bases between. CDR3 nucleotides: TGTGCCAGCAGCTCCTCCGGCTATGGCTACACCTTC. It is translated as CASSSSGYGYTF.

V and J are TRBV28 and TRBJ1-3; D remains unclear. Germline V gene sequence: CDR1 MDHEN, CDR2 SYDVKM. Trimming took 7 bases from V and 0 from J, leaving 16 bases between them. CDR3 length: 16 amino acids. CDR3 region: CASIPEHSFSGNTIYF. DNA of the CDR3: TGTGCCAGCATTCCAGAGCACTCCTTCTCTGGAAACACCATATATTTT.

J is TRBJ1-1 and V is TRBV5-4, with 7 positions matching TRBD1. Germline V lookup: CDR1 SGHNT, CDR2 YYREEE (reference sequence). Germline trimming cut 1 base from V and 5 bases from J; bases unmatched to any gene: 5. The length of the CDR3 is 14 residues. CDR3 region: CASSLRQGRTEAFF. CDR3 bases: TGTGCCAGCAGCTTGAGACAGGGAAGGACTGAAGCTTTCTTT.

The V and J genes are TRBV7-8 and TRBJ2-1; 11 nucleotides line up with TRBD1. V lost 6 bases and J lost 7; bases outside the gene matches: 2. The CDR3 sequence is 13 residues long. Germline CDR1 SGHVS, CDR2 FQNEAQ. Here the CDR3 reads CASRGQGGNEQFF. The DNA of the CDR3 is TGTGCCAGCAGGGGACAGGGGGGGAATGAGCAGTTCTTC.

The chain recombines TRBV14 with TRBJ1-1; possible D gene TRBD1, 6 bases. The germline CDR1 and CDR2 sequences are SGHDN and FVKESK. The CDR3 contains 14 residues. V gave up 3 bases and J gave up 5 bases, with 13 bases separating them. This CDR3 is CASSQWGAGTEAFF. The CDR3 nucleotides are TGTGCCAGCAGCCAGTGGGGGGCTGGTACTGAAGCTTTCTTT. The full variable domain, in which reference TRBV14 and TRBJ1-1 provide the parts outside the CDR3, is EAGVTQFPSHSVIEKGQTVTLRCDPISGHDNLYWYRRVMGKEIKFLLHFVKESKQDESGMPNNRFLAERTGGTYSTLKVQPAELEDSGVYFCASSQWGAGTEAFFGQGTRLTVV.

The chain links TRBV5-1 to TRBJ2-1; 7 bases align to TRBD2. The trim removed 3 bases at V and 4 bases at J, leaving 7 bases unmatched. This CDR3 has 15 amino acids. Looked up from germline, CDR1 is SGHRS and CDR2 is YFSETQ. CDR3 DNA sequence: TGCGCCAGCAGCTCTACGGGAGGCGGGTACAATGAGCAGTTCTTC. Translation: CASSSTGGGYNEQFF.

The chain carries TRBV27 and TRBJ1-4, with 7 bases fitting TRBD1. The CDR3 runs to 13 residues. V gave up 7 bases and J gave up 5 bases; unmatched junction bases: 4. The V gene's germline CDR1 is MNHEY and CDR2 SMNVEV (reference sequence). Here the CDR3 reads CASMRQGNEKLFF. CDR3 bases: TGTGCCAGCATGAGACAGGGAAATGAAAAACTGTTTTTT.